Listed below are T cell receptor delta chains from one sample, sequenced in a study of gamma-delta T cells after stem cell transplantation. TCRdb re-called the RT-PCR reads via CATT. The sample has around 13,000 delta-chain clones, about 32% seen once; the top ten hold around 4%. Sequencing input: gamma-delta T cells. These receptors all stem from a human donor. It is not recorded whose cells these are; they may come from a transplant donor. Both conserved end residues are part of each CDR3. The D gene is left open where the match is weak. Clone sizes are given selectively: once, few, many, or a class where the clone is expanded.

J: TRDJ1; D: -; V: TRDV1; size: -; CDR3: CALGELPLPTVLGDVGELIF; DNA: TGTGCTCTTGGGGAACTTCCCCTTCCTACAGTACTGGGGGACGTTGGGGAACTCATCTTT
J: TRDJ3; D: TRDD3; V: TRDV2; size: -; CDR3: CACDTVLGEDSSWDTRQMFF; DNA: TGTGCCTGTGACACCGTACTGGGGGAAGATAGCTCCTGGGACACCCGACAGATGTTTTTC
J: TRDJ1; D: TRDD3; V: TRDV2; size: few; CDR3: CACDTLLGDTPHPKDKLIF; DNA: TGTGCCTGTGACACCCTACTGGGGGATACCCCTCACCCCAAGGACAAACTCATCTTT
J: TRDJ1; D: TRDD3; V: TRDV3; size: -; CDR3: CAFPGKGDTPSSYTDKLIF; DNA: TGTGCCTTCCCGGGAAAGGGGGATACGCCGTCCTCTTACACCGATAAACTCATCTTT
J: TRDJ1; D: -; V: TRDV3; size: -; CDR3: CAFSLRVKLIF; DNA: TGTGCCTTTTCCCTACGGGTTAAACTCATCTTT
J: TRDJ1; D: -; V: TRDV1; size: few; CDR3: CALGAPTLTQGGKYTDKLIF; DNA: TGTGCTCTTGGGGCCCCCACTTTAACCCAGGGGGGGAAGTACACCGATAAACTCATCTTT
J: TRDJ1; D: TRDD3; V: TRDV1; size: -; CDR3: CALGAFFYWGTTDKLIF; DNA: TGTGCTCTTGGGGCTTTCTTTTACTGGGGGACCACCGATAAACTCATCTTT
J: TRDJ1; D: -; V: TRDV1; size: -; CDR3: CAVGERGPSYGGYARYTDKLIF; DNA: TGTGCTGTTGGGGAAAGGGGACCTTCCTACGGGGGATACGCGAGGTACACCGATAAACTCATCTTT
J: TRDJ3; D: TRDD3; V: TRDV2; size: few; CDR3: CACDKWGIPSSWDTRQMFF; DNA: TGTGCCTGTGACAAGTGGGGGATCCCGAGCTCCTGGGACACCCGACAGATGTTTTTC
J: TRDJ1; D: -; V: TRDV1; size: few; CDR3: CALGEPRYPRGGPPPGTDKLIF; DNA: TGTGCTCTTGGGGAACCAAGATACCCCAGGGGGGGGCCACCCCCAGGTACCGATAAACTCATCTTT
J: TRDJ1; D: -; V: TRDV1; size: -; CDR3: CALGEEGIPTVDWGLTDKLIF; DNA: TGTGCTCTTGGGGAAGAAGGAATTCCTACGGTCGACTGGGGGCTCACCGATAAACTCATCTTT
J: TRDJ3; D: -; V: TRDV3; size: few; CDR3: CASGALQPRSWDTRQMFF; DNA: TGTGCCTCAGGGGCCCTACAACCCAGATCCTGGGACACCCGACAGATGTTTTTC
J: TRDJ3; D: TRDD3; V: TRDV2; size: -; CDR3: CACDTVLGDTFSSWDTRQMFF; DNA: TGTGCCTGTGACACGGTACTGGGGGATACTTTTAGCTCCTGGGACACCCGACAGATGTTTTTC
J: TRDJ2; D: -; V: TRDV3; size: -; CDR3: CAFILVPWAQLFF; DNA: TGTGCCTTTATCCTGGTCCCCTGGGCCCAACTCTTCTTT
J: TRDJ2; D: -; V: TRDV2; size: once; CDR3: CACTVGKALTAHLFF; DNA: TGTGCCTGTACTGTGGGGAAAGCTTTGACAGCACACCTCTTCTTT
J: TRDJ3; D: TRDD3; V: TRDV2; size: few; CDR3: CACDIINTGDTSPWDTRQMFF; DNA: TGTGCCTGTGACATCATTAATACTGGGGATACTTCCCCCTGGGACACCCGACAGATGTTTTTC
J: TRDJ1; D: TRDD3; V: TRDV1; size: -; CDR3: CALGELFPTSVLGDIRLRYTDKLIF; DNA: TGTGCTCTTGGGGAACTTTTTCCTACGTCCGTTCTGGGGGATATTAGATTGAGGTACACCGATAAACTCATCTTT
J: TRDJ1; D: -; V: TRDV1; size: few; CDR3: CALGIRPSWGSTDKLIF; DNA: TGTGCTCTTGGGATCCGGCCTTCCTGGGGATCCACCGATAAACTCATCTTT
J: TRDJ3; D: TRDD3; V: TRDV3; size: few; CDR3: CASSYWGISSWDTRQMFF; DNA: TGTGCCTCTTCCTACTGGGGGATAAGCTCCTGGGACACCCGACAGATGTTTTTC
J: TRDJ3; D: TRDD3; V: TRDV2; size: -; CDR3: CACDTLLGDLISCDTRPMFF; DNA: TGTGCCTGTGACACCCTCCTGGGGGATCTGATCTCCTGTGACACCCGCCCGATGTTTTTC
J: TRDJ1; D: -; V: TRDV1; size: -; CDR3: CALGPFPSYNDWGPADKLIF; DNA: TGTGCTCTTGGACCCTTTCCTTCCTACAATGACTGGGGGCCCGCGGATAAACTCATCTTT
J: TRDJ3; D: -; V: TRDV2; size: -; CDR3: CACDKILGTTLYTLQMFF; DNA: TGTGCCTGTGACAAGATCCTGGGGACCACCTTGTACACCCTACAGATGTTTTTC
J: TRDJ1; D: TRDD2; V: TRDV1; size: -; CDR3: CALGAAAFLRPTGRTDKLIF; DNA: TGTGCTCTTGGGGCCGCGGCCTTCCTACGCCCTACTGGGAGGACCGATAAACTCATCTTT
J: TRDJ2; D: TRDD3; V: TRDV2; size: -; CDR3: CACDTVLGDTVTFLTAQLFF; DNA: TGTGCCTGTGACACCGTTTTGGGGGATACGGTGACTTTTTTGACAGCCCAACTCTTCTTT
J: TRDJ1; D: TRDD3; V: TRDV3; size: -; CDR3: CASRGIQNTDKLIF; DNA: TGTGCCTCCCGGGGGATACAGAACACCGATAAACTCATCTTT
J: TRDJ1; D: -; V: TRDV1; size: -; CDR3: CALGDSTDKLIF; DNA: TGTGCTCTTGGGGATAGCACCGATAAACTCATCTTT
J: TRDJ1; D: TRDD3; V: TRDV1; size: few; CDR3: CALGELVSSGGYDDKLIF; DNA: TGTGCTCTTGGGGAACTAGTCAGCTCCGGGGGATACGACGATAAACTCATCTTT
J: TRDJ3; D: TRDD3; V: TRDV2; size: few; CDR3: CACDALLGDTYTWDTRQMFF; DNA: TGTGCCTGTGACGCTTTACTGGGGGATACTTATACCTGGGACACCCGACAGATGTTTTTC
J: TRDJ3; D: TRDD3; V: TRDV2; size: -; CDR3: CACDILGDQSSWDTRQMFF; DNA: TGTGCCTGTGACATACTGGGGGATCAAAGCTCCTGGGACACCCGACAGATGTTTTTC